These T cell receptor beta chains were read from a single sample in a study of T cells after yellow fever vaccination. Using its own MiXCR run on the 5' RACE reads, TCRdb lists one record per CDR3 protein. The sample gives around 180,000 distinct CDR3 sequences, roughly 6.2% of which show up once; less than 3.5% is in the top ten. Sample: CD4+ T cells sorted from PBMCs, taken on the day of the first yellow fever vaccination. All receptors derive from a man between 18 and 29 years old who received the YFV17D yellow fever vaccine. Both conserved end residues are part of each CDR3. The D gene is left open where the match is weak. Some rows have no size entry. The others give once, few or many, or a class for an expanded clone.

J gene,clone size,D gene,V gene,CDR3 protein,CDR3 DNA
TRBJ2-3,-,-,TRBV5-1,CASSLAAALYDTQYF,TGCGCCAGCAGCTTGGCGGCAGCTCTCTATGATACGCAGTATTTT
TRBJ2-2,many,-,TRBV3-1,CASTEGTTNTGELFF,TGTGCCAGCACCGAAGGGACCACGAACACCGGGGAGCTGTTTTTT
TRBJ1-5,-,-,TRBV20-1,CSALRSVGINQPQHF,TGCAGTGCTCTACGGTCGGTTGGGATCAATCAGCCCCAGCATTTT
TRBJ1-2,few,-,TRBV6-2/TRBV6-3,CASRGPGRNYGYTF,TGTGCCAGCAGAGGTCCGGGGCGGAACTATGGCTACACCTTC
TRBJ2-2,many,-,TRBV5-1,CASSLQPDTGELFF,TGCGCCAGCAGCTTGCAGCCGGACACCGGGGAGCTGTTTTTT
TRBJ2-1,many,-,TRBV12-5,CASGFPNYNEQFF,TGTGCTAGTGGTTTTCCAAACTACAATGAGCAGTTCTTC
TRBJ2-7,many,-,TRBV2,CASSESFYEQHF,TGTGCCAGCAGTGAATCGTTCTACGAGCAGCACTTC
TRBJ1-2,-,TRBD1,TRBV6-5,CASSYSTGGNGYTF,TGTGCCAGCAGTTACTCGACAGGGGGCAATGGCTACACCTTC
TRBJ2-2,many,-,TRBV4-3,CASSLGYPNTGELFF,TGCGCCAGCAGCCTCGGCTACCCGAACACCGGGGAGCTGTTTTTT
TRBJ2-2,-,-,TRBV12-3/TRBV12-4,CASTRAPGLLANTGELFF,TGTGCCAGCACCCGAGCCCCCGGGTTACTCGCGAACACCGGGGAGCTGTTTTTT
TRBJ1-5,-,TRBD1,TRBV12-3/TRBV12-4,CASSSQGASNQPQHF,TGTGCCAGCAGCTCACAGGGGGCTTCTAATCAGCCCCAGCATTTT
TRBJ1-4,many,-,TRBV7-9,CASSLAGSNEKLFF,TGTGCCAGCAGCTTAGCGGGGAGTAATGAAAAACTGTTTTTT
TRBJ1-6,few,TRBD1,TRBV6-2/TRBV6-3,CASSSDRGSYNSPLHF,TGTGCCAGCAGTTCGGACAGGGGCTCCTATAATTCACCCCTCCACTTT
TRBJ2-1,many,-,TRBV5-1,CASSLATGGDEQFF,TGCGCCAGCAGCTTGGCCACAGGCGGGGATGAGCAGTTCTTC
TRBJ2-1,-,-,TRBV5-1,CASSLRGGGRNEQFF,TGCGCCAGCAGCTTAAGGGGGGGGGGCCGGAATGAGCAGTTCTTC
TRBJ2-3,many,-,TRBV29-1,CSAIRQVSTDTQYF,TGCAGCGCAATCCGACAGGTATCGACGGATACGCAGTATTTT
TRBJ2-6,few,TRBD1,TRBV5-6,CASSTRTGGGFLSGANVLTF,TGTGCCAGCAGCACCCGGACAGGGGGCGGATTCCTATCTGGGGCCAACGTCCTGACTTTC
TRBJ2-7,many,TRBD1,TRBV5-6,CASSPPTGARDEQYF,TGTGCCAGCAGCCCCCCTACAGGGGCTAGGGACGAGCAGTACTTC
TRBJ2-3,few,TRBD2,TRBV6-1,CASSPRGSSTDTQYF,TGTGCCAGCAGCCCGCGGGGGTCCAGCACAGATACGCAGTATTTT
TRBJ2-7,few,-,TRBV7-2,CASSFNRNEQYF,TGTGCCAGCAGCTTCAACAGGAACGAGCAGTACTTC
TRBJ2-7,many,-,TRBV7-2,CASSLESSRSYEQYF,TGTGCCAGCAGCTTAGAGTCTTCTCGCTCCTACGAGCAGTACTTC
TRBJ2-3,many,TRBD2,TRBV15,CATSPRNGGADTQYF,TGTGCCACATCCCCCCGAAACGGGGGGGCTGATACGCAGTATTTT
TRBJ2-3,-,-,TRBV11-2,CASSKRAPGGDLADTQYF,TGTGCCAGCAGCAAAAGGGCCCCAGGGGGGGATCTTGCAGATACGCAGTATTTT
TRBJ2-3,-,-,TRBV20-1,CSAAGGGIEDTQYF,TGCAGTGCCGCGGGCGGGGGCATCGAAGATACGCAGTATTTT
TRBJ1-4,-,-,TRBV6-1,CASSQEGALWSKLFF,TGTGCCAGCTCCCAGGAAGGGGCCCTGTGGTCGAAACTGTTTTTT
TRBJ1-5,many,TRBD1,TRBV10-3,CATSGGDRSQPQHF,TGTGCCACGTCGGGGGGGGACAGGAGTCAGCCCCAGCATTTT
TRBJ2-7,few,TRBD1,TRBV5-4,CASSYPGQGPYEQYF,TGTGCCAGCAGCTACCCGGGACAGGGACCCTACGAGCAGTACTTC
TRBJ2-4,many,TRBD1,TRBV10-2,CASSEFRGPGRNIQYF,TGCGCCAGCAGTGAGTTCAGGGGGCCGGGTAGGAACATTCAGTACTTC
TRBJ2-7,many,TRBD2,TRBV20-1,CSAGGVSGVYEQYF,TGCAGTGCTGGAGGGGTGAGCGGGGTATACGAGCAGTACTTC
TRBJ1-4,many,-,TRBV11-2,CASSRHREGREKLFF,TGTGCCAGCAGCCGGCACAGGGAGGGTCGTGAAAAACTGTTTTTT
TRBJ1-5,many,-,TRBV4-1,CASSQGRHVNQPQHF,TGCGCCAGCAGCCAAGGTCGGCATGTCAATCAGCCCCAGCATTTT
TRBJ2-7,few,-,TRBV29-1,CSVGSSFYEQYF,TGCAGCGTAGGCTCTTCTTTCTACGAGCAGTACTTC
TRBJ2-1,-,TRBD2,TRBV11-2,CASSSNSGTSGTDYNEQFF,TGTGCCAGCAGCTCCAACTCCGGGACTAGCGGGACAGACTACAATGAGCAGTTCTTC
TRBJ1-1,-,-,TRBV2,CASSETRSDTEAFF,TGTGCCAGCAGTGAAACCCGTTCGGACACTGAAGCTTTCTTT
TRBJ2-5,many,-,TRBV12-3/TRBV12-4,CASSPLGYGETQYF,TGTGCCAGCAGTCCCCTAGGTTATGGGGAGACCCAGTACTTC
TRBJ2-3,few,TRBD1,TRBV20-1,CSARKQGNTDTQYF,TGCAGTGCTAGAAAACAGGGGAACACAGATACGCAGTATTTT
TRBJ2-2,few,-,TRBV7-9,CASSALSAGELFF,TGTGCCAGCAGCGCCTTAAGCGCCGGGGAGCTGTTTTTT
TRBJ1-2,many,-,TRBV7-2,CASSPAGAYGYTF,TGTGCCAGCAGCCCCGCGGGGGCCTATGGCTACACCTTC
TRBJ2-2,-,-,TRBV4-3,CASSQDTTTGSLFF,TGCGCCAGCAGCCAAGACACGACTACCGGATCCCTGTTTTTT
TRBJ2-1,many,-,TRBV6-1,CASSPLGGGPGNEQFF,TGTGCCAGCAGTCCACTGGGCGGGGGCCCCGGGAATGAGCAGTTCTTC
TRBJ1-3,few,-,TRBV12-3/TRBV12-4,CASSHLDRRSGNTIYF,TGTGCCAGCAGTCACCTGGACCGTCGCTCTGGAAACACCATATATTTT
TRBJ2-7,-,-,TRBV11-2,CASSFNPAYEQYF,TGTGCCAGCAGCTTCAACCCCGCTTACGAGCAGTACTTC
TRBJ2-3,few,TRBD2,TRBV12-3/TRBV12-4,CASSELAGGPHTQYF,TGTGCCAGCAGTGAACTAGCGGGGGGGCCCCATACGCAGTATTTT
TRBJ2-7,-,-,TRBV5-1,CASSSLIVGTATYEQYF,TGCGCCAGCAGCTCCTTAATTGTTGGGACCGCCACCTACGAGCAGTACTTC
TRBJ1-5,-,-,TRBV29-1,CSVGSNDQPQHF,TGCAGCGTTGGATCGAACGATCAGCCCCAGCATTTT
TRBJ2-3,many,TRBD2,TRBV10-3,CAISERGVGTDTQYF,TGTGCCATCAGTGAGCGGGGGGTTGGTACTGATACGCAGTATTTT
TRBJ2-3,many,TRBD2,TRBV7-2,CASSFQVAGGQDTQYF,TGTGCCAGCAGCTTTCAGGTAGCGGGGGGGCAAGATACGCAGTATTTT